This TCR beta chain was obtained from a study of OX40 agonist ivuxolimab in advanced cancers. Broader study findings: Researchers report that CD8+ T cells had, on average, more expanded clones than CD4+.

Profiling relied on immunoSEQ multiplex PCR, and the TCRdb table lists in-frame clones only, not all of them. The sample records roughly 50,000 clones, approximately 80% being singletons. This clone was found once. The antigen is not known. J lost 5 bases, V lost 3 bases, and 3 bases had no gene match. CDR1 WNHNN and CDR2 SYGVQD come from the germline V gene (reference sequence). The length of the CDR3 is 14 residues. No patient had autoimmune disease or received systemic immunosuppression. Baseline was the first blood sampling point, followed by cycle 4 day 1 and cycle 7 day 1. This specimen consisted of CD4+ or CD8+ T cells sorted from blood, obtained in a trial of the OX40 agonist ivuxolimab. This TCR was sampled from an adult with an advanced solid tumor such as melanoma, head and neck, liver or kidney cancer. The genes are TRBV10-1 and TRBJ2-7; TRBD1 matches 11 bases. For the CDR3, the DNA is TGCGCCAGCAGTGACTGGACAGGGGGCAACGAGCAGTACTTC. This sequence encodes CASSDWTGGNEQYF.